This section outlines one T cell receptor (beta chain) sequence together with its context. Its specific antigen is unknown. Nothing much larger sits one base from this clone, and base qualities are not available. Libraries were made using the immunoSEQ multiplex PCR assay. The multiplex PCR relied on a mix of 60 forward primers for TCR Vbeta segments and 13 reverse primers for TCR Jbeta segments. Amplification of the CDR3 region of rearranged TCR beta genes was performed with a multiplex PCR assay on genomic DNA. On the Illumina HiSeq System, the amplified TCR beta libraries were sequenced as 87-base-pair reads. The paper's processing steps were these. In a later analysis, tens of millions of unique TCR beta chains were counted across the 500 to 850 repertoires, and roughly 10 million of these chains were shared by at least two donors. Raw reads were error-corrected and collapsed into unique sequences by a nearest-neighbor algorithm in which closely related sequences were merged to remove PCR and sequencing errors. CDR3 sequences were aligned to IMGT reference sequences to assign V, D and J gene segments. For a sequence to be retained, at least a six-nucleotide match to both a V gene segment and a J gene segment was required. A rearrangement was called productive if the CDR3 had no stop codons and remained in frame with V and J, and every other rearrangement was called non-productive. CDR3 was defined by IMGT convention, running from the second conserved V-encoded cysteine to the conserved J-encoded phenylalanine. The earlier analysis of approximately 590 of the donors excluded any sequence lacking an unambiguous match to a single V gene segment. An earlier analysis of several hundred of the donors classified V segments as functional when productive rearrangements were above 56.7% and as segregating when the standard deviation between donors was above 5%. To diagnose cytomegalovirus status from the catalog of TCR beta chain sequences, a statistical classification framework was built. In a later analysis, TCR nucleotide sequences were compared against IMGT/GENE-DB human TR gene sequences so that V and J genes could be assigned. The TCRdist pipeline was used in a later analysis to assign CDR3 sequences and most-parsimonious VDJ recombination scenarios. In a later analysis, each TCR beta chain was defined by its CDR3 amino acid sequence together with its V-gene family, and reads without a unique V-gene family were excluded. A later analysis removed over 500 highly shared, low-generation-probability nucleotide sequences to deal with suspected cross-contamination and a sequencing artifact. A later analysis calculated a clonal expansion index for each public chain from normalized within-repertoire ranks of inferred template counts. In a later analysis, generation probabilities were computed with a VDJ recombination model fitted to out-of-frame rearrangements, and the resulting probabilities were checked against IGoR. In a later analysis, TCR-TCR, TCR-HLA and TCR-CMV co-occurrence was scored with hypergeometric tests, and a repertoire-size bias correction was applied to TCR pairs. In a later analysis, false discovery rates were estimated by permuting HLA or CMV assignments 20 times. A later analysis grouped co-occurring TCRs with DBSCAN, adding TCRdist sequence similarity when clustering within HLA-allele-positive subsets. For co-occurrence clustering, repertoires with fewer than 30,000 or more than 120,000 public chains were excluded, along with roughly five repertoires with anomalous nucleotide sharing. TCRdb re-hosts the immuneACCESS table, in-frame sequences only. Its copies lack some clones; in the studies checked, an unresolved V gene accounts for under half of them, and the cause for the rest is not known. The D gene and trimming were derived from the DNA, and the V and J assignments and clone size from that table. The sample includes about 100,000 clones, with 70% observed a single time. About a tenth of the sample is in the top ten clones.

This record comes from a study of cytomegalovirus exposure and HLA in healthy donors (dated by TCRdb to about 2017). Concerning the study at large: According to an earlier analysis of 550 to 750 of the donors, 150 million to 200 million T cells yielded some 110 million unique TCR beta sequences and 276 Gb of sequence data. An early release covering more than 500 HLA-typed donors comprised approximately 290 gigabases of sequencing data and roughly 85 million unique TCR sequences. Of the 398 genotyped donors, approximately 81% were placed in the genetic ancestry cluster associated with self-reported Caucasian donors. The aim of the study was to test whether cataloging public T cell receptors could identify signatures of past pathogen exposure. The study profiled the T cell repertoires of approximately 700 subjects by immunosequencing and related them to cytomegalovirus serostatus. In addition to the first cohort of about 650 subjects, a separate validation cohort of under 150 different subjects was used. To predict cytomegalovirus infection status, the study combined high-throughput TCR immunosequencing, statistical association of individual TCRs with disease status, and machine learning. In a later analysis, previously published TCR beta repertoires from 550 to 750 donors were re-analyzed and high-resolution HLA genotyping was added so that TCR occurrence patterns could be studied. Rather than drawing on any new phenotypic data, the later analysis identified candidate immune exposures from TCR beta sequences and the way those sequences occurred across donors. An earlier analysis of 587 of the donors applied high-throughput TCR beta sequencing to assess whether each TCR beta V gene segment acted as functional or pseudogenic. Alongside the repertoire data, information on donor age, sex, ethnicity and CMV serostatus was compiled. Genome-wide SNP genotypes for about 65% of the roughly 670 donors were used in a later genetic analysis, which treated that subset as a discovery cohort. All discovery cohort repertoires had been generated using a single sequencing platform. HLA typing covered class I and class II loci at four-digit resolution. The number of typed donors differed by locus: roughly 620-630 for A, B, C, DRB1 and DQB1; approximately 520 for DQA1; 606 for DPA1; and roughly 490 for DPB1. Four or five DR-DQ haplotypes were handled as single units for association and clustering, since linkage in the cohort was strong. Among almost 400 genotyped donors of the cohort, an average of about 240,000 unique TCR beta nucleotide sequences were sequenced per donor, 15% to 20% of them non-productive. The paper as a whole reports these results and caveats: According to a later analysis, most CMV-associated TCR beta chains appeared to be HLA-restricted, and the HLA associations seemed to be driven largely by CMV exposure. A further reported finding was that TCR beta sequences accurately predicted the HLA-A and HLA-B alleles for most subjects in the first cohort. Correlated functional status among segregating V segments might reflect linkage disequilibrium, but an unknown experimental factor could not be ruled out. The classifier was reported to diagnose cytomegalovirus status with high specificity and sensitivity in both the original cohort and the validation cohort. About 15 rarely observed V segments, including chromosome 9 orphons, were excluded from the earlier analysis of approximately 600 of the donors because counts were too low. In a later genetic analysis, fewer N-insertions in productive TCRs were reported among donors in an Asian-associated ancestry cluster than the 666-donor mean. A few of the identified cytomegalovirus-associated TCR beta chains were confirmed in vitro to be specific for cytomegalovirus antigens. In a later analysis, over 15,000 TCR beta sequences were associated with specific HLA alleles at a false discovery rate of 0.05. Only TCR beta chains were sequenced in this cohort, and the absence of alpha or paired-chain data limited detectable features. The presence/absence analyses assumed that sequencing depth was roughly uniform across donors, and that assumption may not be true. Because HLA typing was unavailable for some donors at each locus, only the typed subset was used in association tests. In an earlier analysis of a few hundred of the donors, most TCR beta V segments were observed in productive rearrangements about 90% or about 30% of the time, broadly matching IMGT annotations. In a later analysis, HLA-associated TCR beta chains were found to be more clonally expanded and to have lower generation probabilities than equally common non-associated chains. An association between a missense DCLRE1C variant and V-gene and J-gene trimming of TCR beta chains was found in a later genetic analysis and replicated in an independent cohort. A cluster of highly shared sequence variants was judged likely to represent a technical artifact of the sequencing pipeline. A later analysis reported that several top co-occurrence clusters appeared linked to parvovirus B19, influenza, CMV and Epstein-Barr virus. The only immune exposure information available for the cohort was CMV serostatus. Some IMGT-functional V segments, including TRBV6-2 and TRBV6-3, could not be told apart with the 87-base-pair reads, so those segments were excluded. According to the authors, the approach could potentially be generalized to other disease states and immunological phenotypes. In a later analysis, the rate of TCR association differed among HLA loci, with DRB1 alleles having the most associated TCRs and HLA-C alleles having the fewest. Strong co-occurrence of HLA alleles, especially DR and DQ, made assigning TCR associations to individual alleles difficult. The study listed over 150 TCR beta chains as associated with cytomegalovirus. While some public TCRs were present in many individuals, most TCR sequences turned up only very rarely across donors.

The cohort comprised 670 or so healthy bone marrow donors. At the time of sampling, all cohort members were nominally healthy, though unrecorded immune exposures were likely present. The donor was CMV seropositive and was included in the group of 270 or so seropositive cohort members. A peripheral blood sample was collected from each donor, and TCR beta sequencing was performed on peripheral blood mononuclear cells. Genomic DNA was extracted from the blood cell samples with the Qiagen DNeasy Blood Extraction Kit. CDR1 is given as MNHEY and CDR2 as SMNVEV, both from the germline V gene (reference sequence). The CDR3 has 14 amino acids, counting the end cysteine and phenylalanine. CDR3 DNA only is kept here, 42 bases in frame from base 1. At the junction V is shortened by 7 bases and J by 7 bases; bases outside the gene matches: 7.

In this chain, TRBV27 is recombined with TRBJ2-4; 10 of the junction bases match TRBD2. The clonotype comes from a man aged 35 to 55 in good health and CMV-seropositive. The sequenced sample was PBMCs. At the DNA level, the sequence is TGTGCCAGCAAACTAGCGGGGACCCTCAACATTCAGTACTTC. Protein translation: CASKLAGTLNIQYF.